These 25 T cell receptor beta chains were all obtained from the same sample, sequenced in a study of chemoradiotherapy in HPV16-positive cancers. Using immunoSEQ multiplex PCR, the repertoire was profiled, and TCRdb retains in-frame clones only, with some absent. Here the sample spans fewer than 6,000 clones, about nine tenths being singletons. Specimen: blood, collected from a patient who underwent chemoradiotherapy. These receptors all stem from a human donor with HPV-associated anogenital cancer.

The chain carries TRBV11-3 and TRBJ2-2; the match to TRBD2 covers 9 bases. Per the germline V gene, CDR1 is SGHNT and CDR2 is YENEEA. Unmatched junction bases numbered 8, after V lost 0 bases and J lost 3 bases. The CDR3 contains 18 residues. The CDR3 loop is CASSLDLTAGGHTGELFF. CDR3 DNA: TGTGCCAGCAGCTTAGATCTGACAGCGGGGGGCCACACCGGGGAGCTGTTTTTT. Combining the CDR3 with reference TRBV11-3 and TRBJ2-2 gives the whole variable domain EAGVVQSPRYKIIEKKQPVAFWCNPISGHNTLYWYLQNLGQGPELLIRYENEEAVDDSQLPKDRFSAERLKGVDSTLKIQPAELGDSAVYLCASSLDLTAGGHTGELFFGEGSRLTVL.

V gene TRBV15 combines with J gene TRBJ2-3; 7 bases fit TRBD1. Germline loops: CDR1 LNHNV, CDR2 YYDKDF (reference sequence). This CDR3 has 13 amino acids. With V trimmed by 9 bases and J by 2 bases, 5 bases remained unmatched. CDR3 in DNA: TGTGCCACAAAGACAGGGACCACAGATACGCAGTATTTT. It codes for CATKTGTTDTQYF.

The CDR3, as DNA: TGTGCCAGCAGCTATCCCCGGATCTTAGCGGGAGGGCAGAATGAGCAGTTCTTC. Encoded protein: CASSYPRILAGGQNEQFF. The rearrangement links TRBV13 to TRBJ2-1; TRBD2 matches at 11 bases. Germline V gives CDR1 PRHDT, CDR2 FYEKMQ (reference sequence). This CDR3 has 18 amino acids. V shed 4 bases and J 7 bases; nucleotides not matched to a gene: 15. Filled out from reference TRBV13 and TRBJ2-1, the complete variable domain reads AAGVIQSPRHLIKEKRETATLKCYPIPRHDTVYWYQQGPGQDPQFLISFYEKMQSDKGSIPDRFSAQQFSDYHSELNMSSLELGDSALYFCASSYPRILAGGQNEQFFGPGTRLTVL.

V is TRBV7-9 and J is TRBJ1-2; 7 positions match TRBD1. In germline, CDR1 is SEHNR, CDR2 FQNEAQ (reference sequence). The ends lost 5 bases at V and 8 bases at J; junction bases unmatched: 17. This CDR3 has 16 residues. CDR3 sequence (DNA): TGTGCCAGCAGCCACGACAGGGTTTCGGCCTTGCAGGGCTACACCTTC. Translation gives CASSHDRVSALQGYTF. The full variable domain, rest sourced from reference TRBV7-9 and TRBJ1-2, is DTGVSQNPRHKITKRGQNVTFRCDPISEHNRLYWYRQTLGQGPEFLTYFQNEAQLEKSRLLSDRFSAERPKGSFSTLEIQRTEQGDSAMYLCASSHDRVSALQGYTFGSGTRLTVV.

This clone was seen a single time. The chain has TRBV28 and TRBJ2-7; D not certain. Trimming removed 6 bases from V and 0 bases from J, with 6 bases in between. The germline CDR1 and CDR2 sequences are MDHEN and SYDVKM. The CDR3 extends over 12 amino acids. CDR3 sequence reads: CASSVLSYEQYF. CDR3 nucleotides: TGTGCCAGCAGCGTGCTCTCCTACGAGCAGTACTTC.

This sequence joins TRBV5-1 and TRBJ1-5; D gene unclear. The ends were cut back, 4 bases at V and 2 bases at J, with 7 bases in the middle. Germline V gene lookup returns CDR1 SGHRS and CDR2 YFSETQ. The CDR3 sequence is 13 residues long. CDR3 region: CASSEGGNQPQHF. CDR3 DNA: TGCGCCAGCAGCGAGGGCGGCAATCAGCCCCAGCATTTT.

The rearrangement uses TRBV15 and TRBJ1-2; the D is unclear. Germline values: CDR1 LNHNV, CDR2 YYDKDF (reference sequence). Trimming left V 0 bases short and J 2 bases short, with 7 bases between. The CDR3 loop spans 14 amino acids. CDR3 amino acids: CATSRDRRNYGYTF. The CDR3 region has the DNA TGTGCCACCAGCAGAGATCGGCGGAACTATGGCTACACCTTC.

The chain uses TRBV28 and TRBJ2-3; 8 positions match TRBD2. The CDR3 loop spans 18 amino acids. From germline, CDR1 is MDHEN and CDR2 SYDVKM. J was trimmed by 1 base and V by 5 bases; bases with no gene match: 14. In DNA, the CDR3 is TGTGCCAGCAGTCGCCCGGGACTAGACACACGACGCACAGATACGCAGTATTTT. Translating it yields CASSRPGLDTRRTDTQYF.

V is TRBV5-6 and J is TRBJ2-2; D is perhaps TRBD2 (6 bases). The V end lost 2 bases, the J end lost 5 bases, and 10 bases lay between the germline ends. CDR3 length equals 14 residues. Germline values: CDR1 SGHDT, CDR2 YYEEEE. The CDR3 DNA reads TGTGCCAGCAGCTTTGGGAGGCCTACCGGGGAGCTGTTTTTT. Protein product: CASSFGRPTGELFF.

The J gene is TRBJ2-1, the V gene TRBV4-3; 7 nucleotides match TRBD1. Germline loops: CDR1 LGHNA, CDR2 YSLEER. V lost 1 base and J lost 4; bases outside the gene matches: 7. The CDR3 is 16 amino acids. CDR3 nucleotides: TGCGCCAGCAGCCAAGCCGGGACAGTTTATTACAATGAGCAGTTCTTC. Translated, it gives CASSQAGTVYYNEQFF.

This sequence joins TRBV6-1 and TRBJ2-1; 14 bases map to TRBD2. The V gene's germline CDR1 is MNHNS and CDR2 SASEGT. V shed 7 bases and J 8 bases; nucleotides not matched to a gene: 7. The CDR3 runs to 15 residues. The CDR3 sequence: CASTAGTSGSDEQFF. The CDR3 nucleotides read TGTGCCAGCACCGCCGGGACTAGCGGGAGCGATGAGCAGTTCTTC.

CDR3 protein: CASSLRPQETQYF. CDR3 nucleotides: TGTGCCAGCAGCTTGAGGCCCCAAGAGACCCAGTACTTC. V gene TRBV5-5 combines with J gene TRBJ2-5; D remains unclear. The CDR3 runs 13 residues. The V gene lost 1 base and the J gene lost 1 base, with 5 bases spanning the gap. From germline, CDR1 is SGHKS and CDR2 YYEKEE (reference sequence).

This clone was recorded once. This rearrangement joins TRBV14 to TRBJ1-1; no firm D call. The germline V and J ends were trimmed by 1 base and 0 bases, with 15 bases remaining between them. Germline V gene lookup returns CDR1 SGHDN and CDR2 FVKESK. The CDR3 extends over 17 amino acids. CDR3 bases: TGTGCCAGCAGCCAAGGATTCGACTGGCACATGAACACTGAAGCTTTCTTT. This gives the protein CASSQGFDWHMNTEAFF.

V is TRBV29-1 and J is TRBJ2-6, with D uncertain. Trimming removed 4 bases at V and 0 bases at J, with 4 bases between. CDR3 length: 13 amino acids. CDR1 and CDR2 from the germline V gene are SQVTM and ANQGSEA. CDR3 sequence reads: CSVAISGANVLTF. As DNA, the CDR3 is TGCAGCGTTGCGATCTCTGGGGCCAACGTCCTGACTTTC.

For the CDR3, the DNA is TGTGCCAGCTCACCACCGGGGGGCCGCTCCTACGAGCAGTACTTC. Translating it yields CASSPPGGRSYEQYF. The gene calls are TRBV18 and TRBJ2-7, with D tentatively TRBD1 or TRBD2 (6 bases each). The CDR3 has 15 residues. V lost 0 bases to trimming and J lost 0 bases, with 9 bases between them. Germline assignment: CDR1 KGHSH and CDR2 LQKENI.

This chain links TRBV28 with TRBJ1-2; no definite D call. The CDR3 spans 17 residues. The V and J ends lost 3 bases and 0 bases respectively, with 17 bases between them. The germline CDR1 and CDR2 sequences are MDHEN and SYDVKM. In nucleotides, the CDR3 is TGTGCCAGCAGTTTGCCCCTGGACCCGCAGACTAACTATGGCTACACCTTC. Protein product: CASSLPLDPQTNYGYTF.

CDR3: CASSLVGNEQFF. The CDR3 region has the DNA TGTGCCAGCAGCCTGGTTGGTAATGAGCAGTTCTTC. The J gene is TRBJ2-1, the V gene TRBV7-9; no definite D call. The CDR3 totals 12 residues. V was cut by 5 bases and J by 7 bases, with 9 bases left in between. CDR1 SEHNR and CDR2 FQNEAQ come from the germline V gene (reference sequence).

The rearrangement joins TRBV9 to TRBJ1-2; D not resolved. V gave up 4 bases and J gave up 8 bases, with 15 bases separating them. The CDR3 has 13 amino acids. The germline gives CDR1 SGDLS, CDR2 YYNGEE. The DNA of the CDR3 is TGTGCCAGCAGCCCCCACCCCCCGGTAGGCTACACCTTC. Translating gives CASSPHPPVGYTF. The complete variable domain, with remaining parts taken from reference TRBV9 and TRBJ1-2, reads DSGVTQTPKHLITATGQRVTLRCSPRSGDLSVYWYQQSLDQGLQFLIQYYNGEERAKGNILERFSAQQFPDLHSELNLSSLELGDSALYFCASSPHPPVGYTFGSGTRLTVV.

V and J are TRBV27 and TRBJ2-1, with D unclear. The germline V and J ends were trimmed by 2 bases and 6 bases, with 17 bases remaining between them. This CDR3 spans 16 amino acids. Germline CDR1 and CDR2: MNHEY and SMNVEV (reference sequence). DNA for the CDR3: TGTGCCAGCAGTTTAGCCTCTAGGCCTAAGGGCAATGAGCAGTTCTTC. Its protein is CASSLASRPKGNEQFF.

The CDR3 nucleotides are TGTGCCAGCAGTCCGCGGGAGACAGATACGCAGTATTTT. Translating it yields CASSPRETDTQYF. The V call is TRBV6-4, the J call TRBJ2-3; 7 nucleotides line up with TRBD2. Germline CDR1 is MRHNA and CDR2 is SNTAGT. This CDR3 region has 13 residues. After removal of 5 bases from V and 3 bases from J, the junction contained 2 bases not matched to a gene.

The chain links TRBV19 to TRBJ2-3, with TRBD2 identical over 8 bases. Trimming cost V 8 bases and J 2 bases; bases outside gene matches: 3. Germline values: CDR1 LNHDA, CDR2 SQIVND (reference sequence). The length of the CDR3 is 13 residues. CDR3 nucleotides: TGTGCCAGTGCAGCGGGGGCCACAGATACGCAGTATTTT. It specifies CASAAGATDTQYF.

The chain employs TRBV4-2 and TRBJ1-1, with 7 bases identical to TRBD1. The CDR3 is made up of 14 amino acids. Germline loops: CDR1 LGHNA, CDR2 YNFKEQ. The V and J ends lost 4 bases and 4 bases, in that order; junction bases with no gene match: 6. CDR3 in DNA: TGTGCCAGCAGCCGACCCGGGACAGCCACTGAAGCTTTCTTT. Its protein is CASSRPGTATEAFF.

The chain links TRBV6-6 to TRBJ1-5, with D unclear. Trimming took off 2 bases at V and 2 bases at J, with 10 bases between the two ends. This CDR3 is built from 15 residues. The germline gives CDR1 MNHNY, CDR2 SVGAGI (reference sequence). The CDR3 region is CASSYLGVGNQPQHF. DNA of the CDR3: TGTGCCAGCAGTTACCTCGGGGTGGGCAATCAGCCCCAGCATTTT.

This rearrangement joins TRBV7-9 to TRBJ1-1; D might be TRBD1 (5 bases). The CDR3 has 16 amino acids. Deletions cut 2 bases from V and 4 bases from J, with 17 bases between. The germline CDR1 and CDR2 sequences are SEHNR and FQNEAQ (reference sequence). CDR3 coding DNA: TGTGCCAGCAGCTTAAGGGGAGGGGATCCGGGCACTGAAGCTTTCTTT. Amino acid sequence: CASSLRGGDPGTEAFF. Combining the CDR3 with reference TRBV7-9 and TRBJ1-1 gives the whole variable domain DTGVSQNPRHKITKRGQNVTFRCDPISEHNRLYWYRQTLGQGPEFLTYFQNEAQLEKSRLLSDRFSAERPKGSFSTLEIQRTEQGDSAMYLCASSLRGGDPGTEAFFGQGTRLTVV.

Written as DNA, the CDR3 is TGTGCCAGCAGTTCACAGGGTCCACACTATGGCTACACCTTC. It codes for CASSSQGPHYGYTF. The genes are TRBV28 and TRBJ1-2; D might be TRBD1 (6 bases). This CDR3 has 14 amino acids. From germline, CDR1 is MDHEN and CDR2 SYDVKM. V was trimmed by 4 bases and J by 3 bases, leaving 12 bases between them.